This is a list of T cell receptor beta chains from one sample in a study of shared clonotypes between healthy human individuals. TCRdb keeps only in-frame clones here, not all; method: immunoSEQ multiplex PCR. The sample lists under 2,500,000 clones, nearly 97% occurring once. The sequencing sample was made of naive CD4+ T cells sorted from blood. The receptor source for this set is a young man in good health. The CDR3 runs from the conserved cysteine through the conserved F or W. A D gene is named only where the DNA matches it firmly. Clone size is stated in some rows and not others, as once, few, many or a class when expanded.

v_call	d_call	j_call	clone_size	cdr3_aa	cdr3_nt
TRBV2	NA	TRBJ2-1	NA	CASSEGSFKQFF	TGTGCCAGCAGTGAAGGGTCTTTTAAGCAGTTCTTC
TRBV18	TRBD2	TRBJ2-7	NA	CASSPTGGPKYEQYF	TGTGCCAGCTCACCGACGGGAGGGCCCAAGTACGAGCAGTACTTC
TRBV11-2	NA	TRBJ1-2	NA	CASSLRRSDYGYTF	TGTGCCAGCAGCTTACGACGGTCGGACTATGGCTACACCTTC
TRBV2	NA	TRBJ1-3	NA	CASSAQGLSGNTIYF	TGTGCCAGCAGTGCACAGGGACTCTCTGGAAACACCATATATTTT
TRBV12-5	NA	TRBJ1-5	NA	CASGFGPTRPQHF	TGTGCTAGTGGTTTTGGACCAACAAGGCCCCAGCATTTT
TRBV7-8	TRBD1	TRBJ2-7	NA	CASSLRTGGIEQYF	TGTGCCAGCAGCTTGAGGACAGGGGGCATCGAGCAGTACTTC
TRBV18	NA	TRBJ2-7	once	CASSPPDSVEQYF	TGTGCCAGCTCACCACCCGACAGCGTCGAGCAGTACTTC
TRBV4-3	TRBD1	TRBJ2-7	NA	CASSPAGRTGSYEQYF	TGCGCCAGCAGCCCTGCGGGGCGGACAGGGAGCTACGAGCAGTACTTC
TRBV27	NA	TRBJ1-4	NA	CASSQLRGGGEKLFF	TGTGCCAGCAGTCAACTCAGGGGAGGCGGTGAAAAACTGTTTTTT
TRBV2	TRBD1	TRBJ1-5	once	CASRDRENQPQHF	TGTGCCAGCCGGGACAGGGAGAATCAGCCCCAGCATTTT
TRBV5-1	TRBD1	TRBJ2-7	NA	CASSYAPTGQGVYEQYF	TGCGCCAGCAGCTACGCTCCTACAGGACAGGGAGTCTACGAGCAGTACTTC
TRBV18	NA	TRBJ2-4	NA	CASSPQQGKNIQYF	TGTGCCAGCTCACCACAACAGGGTAAAAACATTCAGTACTTC
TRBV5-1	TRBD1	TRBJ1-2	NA	CASAFTGGSYGYTF	TGCGCCAGCGCGTTTACAGGGGGCAGCTATGGCTACACCTTC
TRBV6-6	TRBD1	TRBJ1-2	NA	CASSYGTGHGYTF	TGTGCCAGCAGTTACGGGACAGGTCATGGCTACACCTTC
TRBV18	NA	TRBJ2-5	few	CASSPPGEETQYF	TGTGCCAGCTCACCACCGGGGGAGGAGACCCAGTACTTC
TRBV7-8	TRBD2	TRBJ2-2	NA	CASRAAGVNTGELFF	TGTGCCAGCCGCGCCGCGGGGGTGAACACCGGGGAGCTGTTTTTT
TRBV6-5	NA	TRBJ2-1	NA	CASSYGGGVYNEQFF	TGTGCCAGCAGTTACGGAGGGGGAGTGTACAATGAGCAGTTCTTC
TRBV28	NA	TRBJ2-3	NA	CASSTIRQGTDTQYF	TGTGCCAGCAGTACCATTAGACAGGGCACAGATACGCAGTATTTT
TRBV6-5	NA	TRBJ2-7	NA	CASSYLYEQYF	TGTGCCAGCAGTTACTTATACGAGCAGTACTTC
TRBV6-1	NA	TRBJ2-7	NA	CASSADFHEQYF	TGTGCCAGCAGTGCGGACTTCCACGAGCAGTACTTC
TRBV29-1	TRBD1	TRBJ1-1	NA	CSVERQGGPNTEAFF	TGCAGCGTAGAGCGACAGGGGGGCCCGAACACTGAAGCTTTCTTT
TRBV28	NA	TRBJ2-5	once	CASSPRETQYF	TGTGCCAGCAGCCCCCGAGAGACCCAGTACTTC
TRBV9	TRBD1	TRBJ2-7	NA	CASSAETGGSYEQYF	TGTGCCAGCAGCGCGGAAACAGGGGGAAGCTACGAGCAGTACTTC
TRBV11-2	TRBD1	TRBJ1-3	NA	CASSGTGTVLSGNTIYF	TGTGCCAGCTCCGGGACAGGGACTGTTCTCTCTGGAAACACCATATATTTT
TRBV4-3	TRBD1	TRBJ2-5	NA	CASSPYLQGARKETQYF	TGCGCCAGCAGCCCCTACCTGCAGGGGGCAAGAAAAGAGACCCAGTACTTC
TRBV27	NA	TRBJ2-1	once	CASRKYREEQFF	TGTGCCAGCAGGAAATACAGGGAGGAGCAGTTCTTC
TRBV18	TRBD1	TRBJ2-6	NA	CASSPTTGPGANVLTF	TGTGCCAGCTCACCGACGACAGGGCCTGGGGCCAACGTCCTGACTTTC
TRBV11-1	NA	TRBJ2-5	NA	CASSFGLAETQYF	TGTGCCAGCAGCTTTGGTCTAGCAGAGACCCAGTACTTC